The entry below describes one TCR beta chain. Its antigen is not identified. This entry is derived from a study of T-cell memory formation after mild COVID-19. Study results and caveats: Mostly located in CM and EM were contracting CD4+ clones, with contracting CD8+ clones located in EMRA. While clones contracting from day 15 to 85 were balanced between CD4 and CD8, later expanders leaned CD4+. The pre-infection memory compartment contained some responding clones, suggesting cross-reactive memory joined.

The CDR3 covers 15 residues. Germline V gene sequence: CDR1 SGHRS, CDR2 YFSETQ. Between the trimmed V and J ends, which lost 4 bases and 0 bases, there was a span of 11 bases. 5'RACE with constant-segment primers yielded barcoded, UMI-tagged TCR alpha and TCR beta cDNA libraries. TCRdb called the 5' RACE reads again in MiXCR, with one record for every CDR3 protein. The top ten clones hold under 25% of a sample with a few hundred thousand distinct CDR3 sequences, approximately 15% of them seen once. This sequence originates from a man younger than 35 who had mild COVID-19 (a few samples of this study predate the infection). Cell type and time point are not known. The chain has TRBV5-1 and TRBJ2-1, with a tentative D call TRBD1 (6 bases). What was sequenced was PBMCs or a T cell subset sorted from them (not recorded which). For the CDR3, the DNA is TGCGCCAGCAGCACAGGGATAGTCTCCTACAATGAGCAGTTCTTC. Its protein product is CASSTGIVSYNEQFF.